This TCR beta chain was identified during a study of Ad26.COV2.S vaccination and SARS-CoV-2 variants. Study overall: The study gave Ad26.COV2.S intramuscularly, once or twice 56 days apart.

This CDR3 region has 15 residues. V gave up 1 base and J gave up 1 base; unmatched junction bases: 2. Germline CDR1 is MNHNS and CDR2 is SASEGT. Specified treatment: around 19 received Ad26.COV2.S at low or high dose, single or two shots; 5 received placebo; per-sample allocation not given. Day 63 following the first vaccine or placebo injection was when the samples were taken. This clone was detected once. Its antigen is as yet unknown. Profiling relied on immunoSEQ multiplex PCR, and the TCRdb table lists in-frame clones only, not all of them. In the table there are around 320,000 clones, about 82% of which are singletons. Broader study findings: Substantial breadth was reportedly displayed by spike-specific CD8+ and CD4+ T cell responses after vaccination.

The origin of this receptor is a person aged 18-60 years who received the Ad26.COV2.S COVID-19 vaccine or a placebo. The specimen comprised peripheral blood, sampled in a trial of Ad26.COV2.S vaccine versus placebo. The V and J genes are TRBV6-1 and TRBJ2-7; 9 nucleotides match TRBD2. The CDR3 sequence: CASSEELAGSYEQYF. Here the CDR3 DNA reads TGTGCCAGCAGTGAAGAGCTAGCGGGGTCCTACGAGCAGTACTTC.